The present T cell receptor beta chain was sequenced within a study of cytomegalovirus exposure and HLA in healthy donors. Whole-study findings and limits: In a later analysis, common viral pathogens appeared linked to several of the most significant clusters. Most CMV-associated TCR beta chains appeared HLA-restricted in a later analysis.

The V gene's germline CDR1 is LGHNA and CDR2 YSLEER. This CDR3 has 16 amino acids. With 1 base clipped from V and 5 bases from J, the junction kept 7 bases outside the gene matches. Though probably carrying unrecorded immune exposures, donors were nominally healthy at sampling. A remark on this clone: The target antigen is unknown.

PCR involved 60 Vbeta and 13 Jbeta primers. The table came from immunoSEQ multiplex PCR; TCRdb's copy has only in-frame clones and leaves some out. The sample carries 150,000 to 200,000 clones, 82% recorded once. The sequenced sample consisted of PBMCs. This chain uses TRBV4-3 with TRBJ2-3; 9 nucleotides line up with TRBD2. The receptor was isolated from a man between 40 and 49 years old in good health and CMV-seronegative. The DNA of the CDR3 is TGCGCCAGCAGCCAAGGGTTGCTAGCGGGGAGAGATACGCAGTATTTT. It is translated as CASSQGLLAGRDTQYF.